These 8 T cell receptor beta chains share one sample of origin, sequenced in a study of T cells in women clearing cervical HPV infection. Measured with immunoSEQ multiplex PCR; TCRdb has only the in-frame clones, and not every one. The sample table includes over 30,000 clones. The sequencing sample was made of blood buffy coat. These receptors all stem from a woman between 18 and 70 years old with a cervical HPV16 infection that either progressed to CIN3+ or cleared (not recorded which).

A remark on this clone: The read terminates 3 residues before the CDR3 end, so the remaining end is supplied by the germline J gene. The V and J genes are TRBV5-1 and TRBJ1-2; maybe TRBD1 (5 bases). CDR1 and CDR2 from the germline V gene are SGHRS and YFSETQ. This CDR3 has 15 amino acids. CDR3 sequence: CASTPRGLGSGGYTF. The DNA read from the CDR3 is TGCGCCAGCACTCCCCGGGGGTTAGGTTCTGGGGGC.

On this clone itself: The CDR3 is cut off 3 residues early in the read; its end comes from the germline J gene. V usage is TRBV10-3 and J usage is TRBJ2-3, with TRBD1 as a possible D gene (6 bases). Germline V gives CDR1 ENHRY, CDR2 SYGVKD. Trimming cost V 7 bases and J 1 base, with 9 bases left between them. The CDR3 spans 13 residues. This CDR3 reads CAIKGGGTDTQYF. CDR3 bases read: TGTGCCATCAAAGGGGGTGGCACAGATACG.

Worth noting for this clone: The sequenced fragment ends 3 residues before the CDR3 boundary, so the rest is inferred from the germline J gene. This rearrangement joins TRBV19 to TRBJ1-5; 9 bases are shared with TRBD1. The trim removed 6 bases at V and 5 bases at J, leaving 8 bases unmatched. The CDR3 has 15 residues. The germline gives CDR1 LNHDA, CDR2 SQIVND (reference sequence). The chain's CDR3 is CASSVDRGGDQPQHF. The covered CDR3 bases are TGTGCCAGTAGCGTGGACAGGGGCGGGGATCAGCCC.

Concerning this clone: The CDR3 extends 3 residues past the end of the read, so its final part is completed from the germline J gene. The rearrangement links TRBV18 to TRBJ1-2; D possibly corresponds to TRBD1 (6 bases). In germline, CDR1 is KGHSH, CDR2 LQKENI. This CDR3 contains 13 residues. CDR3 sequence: CASSPKTGSGYTF. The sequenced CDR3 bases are TGTGCCAGCTCACCAAAGACAGGCTCGGGC.

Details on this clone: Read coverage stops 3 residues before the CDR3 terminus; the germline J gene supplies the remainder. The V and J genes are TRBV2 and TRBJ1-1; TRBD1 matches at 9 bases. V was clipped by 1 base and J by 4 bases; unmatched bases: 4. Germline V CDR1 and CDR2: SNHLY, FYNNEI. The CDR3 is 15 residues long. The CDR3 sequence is CASSEDRGQGTEAFF. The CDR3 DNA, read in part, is TGTGCCAGCAGTGAAGACAGGGGGCAGGGCACTGAA.

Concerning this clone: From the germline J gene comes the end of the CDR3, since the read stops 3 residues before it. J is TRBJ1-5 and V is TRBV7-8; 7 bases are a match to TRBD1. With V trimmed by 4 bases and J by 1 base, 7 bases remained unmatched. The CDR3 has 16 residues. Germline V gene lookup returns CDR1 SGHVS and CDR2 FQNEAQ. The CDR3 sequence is CASSSQGRRSNQPQHF. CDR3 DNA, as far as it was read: TGTGCCAGCAGCTCACAGGGGAGACGGAGCAATCAGCCC.

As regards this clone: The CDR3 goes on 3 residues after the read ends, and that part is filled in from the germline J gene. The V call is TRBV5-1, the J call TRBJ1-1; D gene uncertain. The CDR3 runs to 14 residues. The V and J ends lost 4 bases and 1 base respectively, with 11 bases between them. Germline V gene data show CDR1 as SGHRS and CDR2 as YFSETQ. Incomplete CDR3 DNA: TGCGCCAGCAGCCAAGAAGAGGCGAACACTGAA. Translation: CASSQEEANTE. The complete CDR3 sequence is CASSQEEANTEAFF.

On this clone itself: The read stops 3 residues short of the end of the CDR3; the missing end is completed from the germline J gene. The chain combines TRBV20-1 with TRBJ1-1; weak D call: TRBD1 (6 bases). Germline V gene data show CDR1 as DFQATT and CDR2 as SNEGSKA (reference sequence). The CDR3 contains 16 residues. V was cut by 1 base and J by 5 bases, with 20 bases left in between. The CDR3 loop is CSARVPGEGGRTEAFF. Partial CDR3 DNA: TGCAGTGCTAGAGTCCCAGGGGAGGGGGGGCGAACTGAA.